This T cell receptor (beta chain) came from a study of T cell responses to AZD1222 COVID-19 vaccine. Broader study findings: Receipt of two AZD1222 doses was followed by a rise in Spike-specific TCR breadth and depth. Reports say nearly half of spike-specific TCRs go after unmutated variant regions. Baseline seropositivity characterized only 5 to 7 AZD1222 recipients.

The CDR3 is 17 residues long. The V and J ends lost 9 bases and 0 bases respectively, with 24 bases between them. Germline V gives CDR1 SGHVS, CDR2 FQNEAQ. Data came from immunoSEQ multiplex PCR; TCRdb stores just in-frame clones and leaves some out. The table lists 150,000 or so clones, 80% to 90% of them singletons, with 5.5% to 6% in the top ten. This clone showed up just once. The antigen is unknown. This receptor was identified in an adult in good health. The J gene is TRBJ2-7, the V gene TRBV7-8; possibly TRBD1 for D (6 bases). Sequencing used peripheral blood, obtained on day 0 of MenACWY control vaccination. The CDR3 spells CASQRADRILSSYEQYV. The CDR3 DNA follows: TGTGCCAGTCAACGGGCCGACAGGATACTAAGCTCCTACGAGCAGTACGTC.